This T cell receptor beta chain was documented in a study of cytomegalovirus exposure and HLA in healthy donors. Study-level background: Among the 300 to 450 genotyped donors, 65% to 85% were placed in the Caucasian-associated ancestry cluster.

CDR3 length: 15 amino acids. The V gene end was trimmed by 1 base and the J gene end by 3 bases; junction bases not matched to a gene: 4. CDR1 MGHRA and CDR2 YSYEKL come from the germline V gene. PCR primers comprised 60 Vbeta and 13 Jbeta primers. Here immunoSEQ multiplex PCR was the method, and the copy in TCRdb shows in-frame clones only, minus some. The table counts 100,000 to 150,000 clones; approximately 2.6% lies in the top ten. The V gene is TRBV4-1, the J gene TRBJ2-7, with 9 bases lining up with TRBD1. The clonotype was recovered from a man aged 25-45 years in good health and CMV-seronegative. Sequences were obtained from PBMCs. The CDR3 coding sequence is TGCGCCAGCAGCCAAGCCCCGGGACAGGGCTACGAGCAGTACTTC. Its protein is CASSQAPGQGYEQYF.